This T cell receptor beta chain was sequenced in a study of graft-versus-host responses after intestinal transplantation (dated by TCRdb to the early 2020s). As for the study more broadly: Recipients received multivisceral, liver-intestinal, or isolated intestinal transplants. After intestinal transplantation, graft-versus-host and host-versus-graft alloreactive T cell clones in the graft, circulation and bone marrow were tracked using bulk TCR-beta CDR3 sequencing. The cohort enrolled about two dozen intestinal transplant recipients, one of whom was a retransplant, and 3 patients without pretransplant specimens were excluded. Alloreactive clones were identified by sequencing pre-transplant mixed lymphocyte reaction products and comparing them with unstimulated pre-transplant donor and recipient T cells. Donor T cell macrochimerism was defined as a peak of at least 4% donor T cells among recipient peripheral blood mononuclear cells. Anti-thymocyte globulin induction was given to all recipients, followed by maintenance tacrolimus and steroids for approximately 3 years. Rather than going through the commercial service, samples from a few later patients were sequenced in-house on an Illumina MiSeq and processed with MiXCR.

The paper's findings and limits, for the study overall: Patients with donor T cell macrochimerism had high GvH to HvG T cell clonal ratios in their allografts. Peak levels of circulating GvH clones were associated with declines in HvG clones early after transplant. Conclusions were limited by the relatively low number and heterogeneity of intestinal transplant patients. GvH clones turned up in recipient bone marrow, with some appearing earlier in ileal mucosa or blood, a pattern consistent with an intestinal mucosal origin.

Library preparation used the immunoSEQ multiplex PCR assay. For most patients, genomic DNA was isolated with the Qiagen DNeasy Blood and Tissue Kit and shipped frozen to Adaptive Biotechnologies for TCR sequencing. High-throughput TCR-beta CDR3 sequencing of genomic DNA from most patients was performed by Adaptive Biotechnologies. In the paper's pipeline: Adaptive's ImmunoSEQ software was the source of the TCR sequencing data for roughly 19 patients, while three other patients were processed with MiXCR and VDJtools. To correct CD4 versus CD8 sorting errors, sequences present in both subsets at a frequency ratio below 5:1 were removed. CDR3 nucleotide sequences shared by donor and recipient were removed because the origin of these sequences could not be assigned. To count as alloreactive, a clone needed at least 2-fold expansion over unstimulated cells and a minimum CFSE-low frequency of 0.002% (template counts) or 0.001% (read counts). Mappable clones were those detected in sequenced pre-transplant spleen, lymph node, or MLR CFSE-low populations of the donor or recipient. The cumulative frequency of alloreactive clones was calculated as a percentage of all sequences, weighted by copy number. TCRdb carries this immuneACCESS record with in-frame sequences only. Its versions omit some clonotypes, under half of them owing to an unresolved V gene in the studies checked, with the rest unexplained. V, J and clone size are those of that table, while D and trimming were read from the DNA. This sample lists around 97,000 clones; approximately 93% were detected once. The ten largest clones represent 0.9% to 1.5% of the sample.

With regard to this clone: Its antigen is unknown. The record has no base qualities; no much larger clone is one base away.

Trimming at the junction amounts to 2 bases on V and 1 base on J, and the germline ends lie 13 bases apart. The CDR1 and CDR2 encoded by the germline V gene are SGHRS and YFSETQ. CDR3 length: 16 amino acids, cysteine to phenylalanine. The only DNA kept is the CDR3, 48 bases in frame from the first base. The label giving this sample's time point can be read as: cells obtained before transplantation from donor or recipient. CD3+CD4+ and CD3+CD8+ populations were FACS-sorted from unstimulated pre-transplant donor and recipient cells taken from spleen or lymph nodes. The sequencing used unstimulated CD8+ T cells sorted from spleen or lymph node cells, collected before intestinal transplant. This receptor was obtained from a human donor who received an intestinal transplant. The V and J genes are TRBV5-1 and TRBJ2-1; there is no confident call for the D gene. The CDR3 sequence is CASSFEPPQSYNEQFF. In nucleotide form, the sequence is TGCGCCAGCAGCTTTGAGCCCCCGCAATCCTACAATGAGCAGTTCTTC.